This T cell receptor (beta chain) was sequenced in a study of cytomegalovirus exposure and HLA in healthy donors. General study points: A prior analysis recorded that most TCR beta V segments were productive about 87% or about 30% of the time. There were three CMV-associated chains whose specificity for CMV antigens was confirmed in vitro.

The CDR3 has 10 amino acids. The V gene's germline CDR1 is SGHTA and CDR2 FQGNSA. With regard to this clone: Its specificity is not known. Compared with germline, one end of the junction differs, possibly owing to a read error.

Researchers ran the PCR with 60 Vbeta and 13 Jbeta primers. Repertoires were generated with immunoSEQ multiplex PCR, while TCRdb's copy carries only in-frame clones and drops some. The sample holds under 200,000 clones, over 70% seen once. Sequenced material: PBMCs. This sequence joins TRBV7-2 and TRBJ2-7; D gene uncertain. The clonotype was recovered from a male donor in good health and CMV-seropositive. CDR3 DNA sequence: TGTGCCAGCAGCCTCTACCCCGTCCACTTC. It encodes CASSLYPVHF.